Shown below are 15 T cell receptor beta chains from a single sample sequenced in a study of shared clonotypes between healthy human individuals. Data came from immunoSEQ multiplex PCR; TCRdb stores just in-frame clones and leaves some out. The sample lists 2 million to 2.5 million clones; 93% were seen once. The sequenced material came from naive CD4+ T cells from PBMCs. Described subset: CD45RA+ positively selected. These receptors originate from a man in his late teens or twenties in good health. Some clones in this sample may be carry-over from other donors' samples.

The CDR3 DNA is TGTGCCAGCAGTGACCGAGGGTACGGGTATCAGCCCCAGCATTTT. Its translation: CASSDRGYGYQPQHF. V is TRBV2 and J is TRBJ1-5; D unclear. CDR3 length: 15 residues. The ends were cut back, 3 bases at V and 5 bases at J, with 14 bases in the middle. From germline, CDR1 is SNHLY and CDR2 FYNNEI.

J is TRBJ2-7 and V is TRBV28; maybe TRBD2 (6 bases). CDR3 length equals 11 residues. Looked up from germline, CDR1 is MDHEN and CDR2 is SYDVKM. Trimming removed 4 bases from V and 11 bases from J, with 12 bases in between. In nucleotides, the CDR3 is TGTGCCAGCAGTTCTCCGGGGGTTGAGTACTTC. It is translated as CASSSPGVEYF. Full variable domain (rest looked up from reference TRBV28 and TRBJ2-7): DVKVTQSSRYLVKRTGEKVFLECVQDMDHENMFWYRQDPGLGLRLIYFSYDVKMKEKGDIPEGYSVSREKKERFSLILESASTNQTSMYLCASSSPGVEYFGPGTRLTVT.

The CDR3 sequence is CASSERDRGFAGQPQHF. CDR3 bases: TGTGCCAGCAGTGAAAGGGACAGGGGTTTCGCCGGTCAGCCCCAGCATTTT. The chain couples TRBV2 to TRBJ1-5, with 10 positions matching TRBD1. The CDR3 is 17 amino acids. Germline V gene lookup returns CDR1 SNHLY and CDR2 FYNNEI. The trim removed 2 bases at V and 6 bases at J, leaving 10 bases unmatched.

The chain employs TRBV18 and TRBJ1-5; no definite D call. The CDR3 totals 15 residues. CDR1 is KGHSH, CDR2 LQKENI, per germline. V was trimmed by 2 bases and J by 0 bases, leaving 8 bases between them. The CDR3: CASSPAGNSNQPQHF. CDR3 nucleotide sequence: TGTGCCAGCTCACCAGCCGGTAATAGCAATCAGCCCCAGCATTTT.

The CDR3 nucleotides read TGTGCCACCGGGACCGGGACTAGAAACTACGAGCAGTACTTC. Its protein is CATGTGTRNYEQYF. The chain carries TRBV10-3 and TRBJ2-7; 8 nucleotides agree with TRBD2. V dropped 10 bases and J dropped 3; count of bases not matched to a gene: 11. The CDR3 runs to 14 residues. Germline V gives CDR1 ENHRY, CDR2 SYGVKD.

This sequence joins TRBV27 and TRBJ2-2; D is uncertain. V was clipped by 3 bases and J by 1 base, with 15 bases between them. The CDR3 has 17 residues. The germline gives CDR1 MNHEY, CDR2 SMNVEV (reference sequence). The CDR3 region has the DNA TGTGCCAGCAGTTTTGGGCCAGTGAGTTTGAACACCGGGGAGCTGTTTTTT. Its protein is CASSFGPVSLNTGELFF.

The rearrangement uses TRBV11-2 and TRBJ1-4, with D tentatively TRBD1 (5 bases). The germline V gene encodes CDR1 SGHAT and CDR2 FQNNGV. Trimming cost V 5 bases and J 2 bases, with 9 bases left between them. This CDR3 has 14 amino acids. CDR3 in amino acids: CASSLRVTNEKLFF. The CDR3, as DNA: TGTGCCAGCAGCCTCAGGGTGACTAATGAAAAACTGTTTTTT.

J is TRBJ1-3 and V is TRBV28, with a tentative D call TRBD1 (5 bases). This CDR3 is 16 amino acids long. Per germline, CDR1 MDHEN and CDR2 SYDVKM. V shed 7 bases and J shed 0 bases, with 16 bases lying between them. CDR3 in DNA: TGTGCCAGCAATCTCCCGGGGACTAACTCTGGAAACACCATATATTTT. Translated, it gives CASNLPGTNSGNTIYF.

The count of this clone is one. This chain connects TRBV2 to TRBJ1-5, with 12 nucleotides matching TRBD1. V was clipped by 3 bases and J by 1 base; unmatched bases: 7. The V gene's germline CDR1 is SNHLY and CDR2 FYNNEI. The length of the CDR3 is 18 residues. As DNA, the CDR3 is TGTGCCAGCAGTGAGGACCGGGACAGGGGGCCGAGCAATCAGCCCCAGCATTTT. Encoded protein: CASSEDRDRGPSNQPQHF.

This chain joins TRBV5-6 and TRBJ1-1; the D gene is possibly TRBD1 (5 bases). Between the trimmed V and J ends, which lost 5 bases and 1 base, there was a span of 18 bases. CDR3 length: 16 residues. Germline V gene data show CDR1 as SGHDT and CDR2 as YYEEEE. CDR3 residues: CASRLLRQNRNTEAFF. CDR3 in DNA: TGTGCCAGCAGGTTACTGAGACAGAACAGGAACACTGAAGCTTTCTTT.

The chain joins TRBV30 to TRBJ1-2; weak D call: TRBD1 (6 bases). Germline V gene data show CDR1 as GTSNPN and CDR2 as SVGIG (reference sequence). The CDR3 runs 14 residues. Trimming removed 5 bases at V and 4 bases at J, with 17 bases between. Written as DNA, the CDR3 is TGTGCCTGGGCCAAAGACAGGATGTTCTATGGCTACACCTTC. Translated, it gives CAWAKDRMFYGYTF.

The CDR3 bases are TGTGCCAGCTCACTCCGGACCCAGGGTGCCCGGGATGGCTACACCTTC. Amino acids: CASSLRTQGARDGYTF. V is TRBV18 and J is TRBJ1-2, with a weak D call TRBD1 (5 bases). V lost 4 bases and J 6 bases, leaving 21 bases between the germline ends. This CDR3 comprises 16 residues. CDR1 and CDR2 from the germline V gene are KGHSH and LQKENI.

For the CDR3, the DNA is TGTGCCAGCAGCTTAGCCGGGGACAGCAACAATGAGCAGTTCTTC. Residues: CASSLAGDSNNEQFF. The chain is built from TRBV7-9 and TRBJ2-1; 7 positions agree with TRBD1. This CDR3 has 15 amino acids. The germline CDR1 and CDR2 sequences are SEHNR and FQNEAQ (reference sequence). V lost 0 bases and J lost 5; bases outside the gene matches: 4.

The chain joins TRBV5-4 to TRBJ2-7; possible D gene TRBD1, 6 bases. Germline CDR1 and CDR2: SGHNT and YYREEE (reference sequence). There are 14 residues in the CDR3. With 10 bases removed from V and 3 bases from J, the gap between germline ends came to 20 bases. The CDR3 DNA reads TGTGCCTGTCTTGAACAGGGAAAGAACTACGAGCAGTACTTC. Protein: CACLEQGKNYEQYF.

CDR3 loop: CASSSVALNTEAFF. The CDR3, as DNA: TGCGCCAGCAGCTCGGTAGCACTGAACACTGAAGCTTTCTTT. This sequence joins TRBV5-1 and TRBJ1-1; D is unclear. Germline loops: CDR1 SGHRS, CDR2 YFSETQ. V was trimmed by 3 bases and J by 0 bases, leaving 9 bases between them. The CDR3 consists of 14 residues.